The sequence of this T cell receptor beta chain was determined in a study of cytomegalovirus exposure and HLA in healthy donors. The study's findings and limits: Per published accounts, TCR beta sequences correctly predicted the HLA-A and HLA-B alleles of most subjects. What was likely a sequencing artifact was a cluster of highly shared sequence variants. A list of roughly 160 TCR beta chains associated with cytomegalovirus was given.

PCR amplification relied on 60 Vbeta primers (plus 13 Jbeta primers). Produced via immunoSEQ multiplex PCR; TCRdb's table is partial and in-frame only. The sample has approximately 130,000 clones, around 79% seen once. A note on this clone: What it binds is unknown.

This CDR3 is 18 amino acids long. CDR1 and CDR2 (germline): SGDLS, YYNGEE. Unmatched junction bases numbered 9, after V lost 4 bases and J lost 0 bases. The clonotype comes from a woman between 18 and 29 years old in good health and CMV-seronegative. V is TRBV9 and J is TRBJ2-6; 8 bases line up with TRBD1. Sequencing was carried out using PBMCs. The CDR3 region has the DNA TGTGCCAGCAGCCTTTCAGGGGGCCTGAGCTCTGGGGCCAACGTCCTGACTTTC. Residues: CASSLSGGLSSGANVLTF.